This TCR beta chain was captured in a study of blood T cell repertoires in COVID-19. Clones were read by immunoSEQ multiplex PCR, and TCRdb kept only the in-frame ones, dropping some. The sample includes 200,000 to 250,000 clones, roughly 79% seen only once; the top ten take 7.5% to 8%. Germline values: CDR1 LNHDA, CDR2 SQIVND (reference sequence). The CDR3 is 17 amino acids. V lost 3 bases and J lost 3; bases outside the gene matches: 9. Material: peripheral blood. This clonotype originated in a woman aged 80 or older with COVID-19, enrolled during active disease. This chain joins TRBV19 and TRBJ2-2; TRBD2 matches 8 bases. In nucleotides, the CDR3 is TGTGCCAGTAGTATTGGTTCTACTAGCGGATACACCGGGGAGCTGTTTTTT. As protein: CASSIGSTSGYTGELFF.